This T cell receptor (beta chain) is from a study of blood T cell repertoires in COVID-19. Across the whole study: Samples representing acute and convalescent COVID-19 were sourced from the United States, Italy and Spain. T cells, B-cell-depleted T cells, or PBMCs provided the cDNA or gDNA that served as material.

This clone has a handful of counts. Germline V lookup: CDR1 MNHNS, CDR2 SASEGT. J gave up 2 bases and V 1 base, and 4 bases lay outside the gene matches. CDR3 length: 15 residues. In the source study's methods: Amplification from reference gene primers served as the basis for estimated nucleated cell counts. Assay used: immunoSEQ multiplex PCR; TCRdb lists only in-frame clones, some missing. The D gene and trimming were derived from the DNA, and the V and J assignments and clone size from that table. The sample includes some 140,000 clones, 79% of them seen just once. The receptor was isolated from a man in his sixties with acute or convalescent COVID-19. Material for sequencing was peripheral blood. J is TRBJ2-5 and V is TRBV6-1, with 7 bases aligning to TRBD1. The CDR3 nucleotides are TGTGCCAGCAGTGAAGGAGGGGGCAAACAAGAGACCCAGTACTTC. The encoded protein is CASSEGGGKQETQYF.